Detailed here is one TCR beta chain. What this receptor recognizes is not known. The conserved phenylalanine or tryptophan normally closing the CDR3 is absent here, so this likely arose from a read error. TCR beta CDR3 regions were amplified from RNA transcripts. A first-round RT-PCR of the TCR CDR3 used the HTBI primer set with the Qiagen OneStep RT-PCR kit. A second multiplex PCR round built the libraries, followed by size selection and purification. The libraries were sequenced on an Illumina HiSeq2000 using paired-end 100 bp reads. As for how the authors treated the data: SOAPnuke was used to process the raw data, with reads discarded if the reads contained adapters or uncalled bases, had a mean Phred below 15, or lacked an exact constant-primer or identifier match. COPE v1.2.5 was used to merge the high-quality paired reads, and each unique nucleotide sequence was defined as a clonotype. Clonotypes were aligned to IMGT TRBV, TRBD and TRBJ reference segments using MiTCR v1.1. Only V-J combinations with frequency above 0.0001, covering about 99% of repertoires, were analysed. A TCS score was defined as the ratio of F50 (clonal expansion) to E x V (chaos), with BLOSUM62-based TCRdist applied between CDR3 peptides within each V-J. Welch's t-statistics and random forest reduced 500 to 550 V-J features to fewer than 15, which were used in a naive Bayes classifier (R e1071). The raw public reads went through TCRdb reprocessing: fastp at Q25, MiXCR clone calling, in-frame beta chains kept. CDR3 protein duplicates are merged, each entry listing the most common genes and DNA. The V and J calls follow TCRdb's processing rather than the paper's. For this sample there are fewer than 900,000 distinct CDR3 sequences; roughly 15% appear just once. The ten largest clones add up to around 7.7% of the sample.

Graves' hyperthyroidism was defined as stable when no progression to ophthalmopathy occurred over 18 months of follow-up. Hyperthyroidism patients were aged 18 to 65 years and newly diagnosed, with disease duration of less than 2 months. Patients with uncontrolled infections, other autoimmune diseases, pregnancy or lactation were excluded. Diagnoses were established on the basis of clinical symptoms, serum thyroxine and TRAb, thyroid ultrasound, and orbital computed tomography. PBMCs were isolated from more than 8 ml of fresh peripheral blood by Ficoll-Paque density gradient centrifugation. Total RNA was extracted with Trizol reagent, and quality was checked on an Agilent 2100 Bioanalyzer. The data stem from a study of T cells in Graves' hyperthyroidism and ophthalmopathy (dated by TCRdb to about 2019). Describing the broader study: Peripheral blood was sampled at the time of initial diagnosis, prior to any treatment. TCR V-J signatures able to tell the groups apart were searched for in a discovery cohort of 95 or so patients, of whom around 42 had Graves' ophthalmopathy and 57 had stable Graves' hyperthyroidism. An independent validation cohort of around 19 hyperthyroidism patients and approximately 16 patients who later progressed to ophthalmopathy tested prospective prediction of ophthalmopathy. For training and testing, the 100 or so patients in the discovery cohort were randomly divided in a 7:3 ratio. In addition, the study compared T-cell repertoires in thyroid tissue and in blood from roughly 6 Graves' hyperthyroidism patients. Following sampling, methimazole starting at 30 mg daily was given to hyperthyroidism patients, and high-dose intravenous methylprednisolone was given to ophthalmopathy patients. The paper reports TCR Vbeta CDR3 sequencing of some 140 peripheral blood samples: some 41 ophthalmopathy, over 70 hyperthyroidism and around 17 progressor patients.

Findings and caveats that apply to the study as a whole: In validation, progression to ophthalmopathy was predicted by the model with roughly 69% sensitivity and about 72% specificity, a median of around 6.5 months before onset. Sample size was not statistically predetermined, and investigators were not blinded to group allocation. Blood samples also contained most of the expanded thyroid clonotypes (frequency above 0.001), which suggests that blood repertoires may reflect thyroid immune responses. Ophthalmopathy was separated from stable hyperthyroidism by a 13 V-J signature model, with around 90% sensitivity and roughly 81% specificity obtained in cross-validation and 80%/75% obtained in testing.

V sheds 6 bases and J sheds 6 bases, leaving 8 bases between their ends. The CDR3 sequence runs 12 residues, both termini included. The kept DNA is CDR3 alone, 36 bases in frame from the first base. The rearrangement combines TRBV12-3 or TRBV12-4 with TRBJ2-2; confidence is insufficient to name the D gene. Sample: blood. This receptor was identified in a man between 18 and 29 years old with Graves' hyperthyroidism. For the CDR3, the sequence is CASSQQSGELFL. DNA sequence: TGTGCCAGCAGCCAACAATCCGGGGAGCTGTTTTTG.